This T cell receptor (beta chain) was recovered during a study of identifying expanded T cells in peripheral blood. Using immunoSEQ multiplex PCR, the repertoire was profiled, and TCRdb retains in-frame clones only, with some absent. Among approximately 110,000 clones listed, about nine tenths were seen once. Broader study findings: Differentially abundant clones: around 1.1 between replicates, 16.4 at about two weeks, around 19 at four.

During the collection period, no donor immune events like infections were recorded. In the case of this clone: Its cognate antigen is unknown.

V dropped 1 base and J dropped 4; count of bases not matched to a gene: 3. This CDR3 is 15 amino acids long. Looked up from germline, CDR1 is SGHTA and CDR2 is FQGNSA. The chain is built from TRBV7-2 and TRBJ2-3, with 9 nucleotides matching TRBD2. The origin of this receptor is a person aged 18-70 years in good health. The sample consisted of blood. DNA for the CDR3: TGTGCCAGCAGCTTAGTGGCTAGCGGGGCAGATACGCAGTATTTT. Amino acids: CASSLVASGADTQYF. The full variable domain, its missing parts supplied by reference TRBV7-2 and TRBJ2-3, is GAGVSQSPSNKVTEKGKDVELRCDPISGHTALYWYRQSLGQGLEFLIYFQGNSAPDKSGLPSDRFSAERTGGSVSTLTIQRTQQEDSAVYLCASSLVASGADTQYFGPGTRLTVL.